This entry concerns a single TCR beta chain. Sequencing used immunoSEQ multiplex PCR; TCRdb keeps in-frame clones, though not all of them. Among over 75,000 clones listed, around 97% were seen once. This specimen comes from a study of technical replicates of blood from a handful of donors. The sample was T cells isolated from PBMCs. This TCR was sampled from a human donor in good health.

The CDR3, as DNA: TGCGCCAGCAGCCAAGGGGGGGTGAGGACGGGGGACCTTAGCAATCAGCCCCAGCATTTT. Its translation: CASSQGGVRTGDLSNQPQHF. V is TRBV4-1 and J is TRBJ1-5, with D perhaps matching TRBD1 (5 bases). Trimming removed 1 base at V and 0 bases at J, with 22 bases between. Germline CDR1 reads MGHRA; CDR2 reads YSYEKL. CDR3 length: 20 residues.